This paragraph covers one T cell receptor beta chain sequence. Its antigen is unknown. The data derive from a study of cytomegalovirus exposure and HLA in healthy donors. The PCR was carried out with 60 Vbeta primers and 13 Jbeta primers. TCRdb keeps only in-frame clones here, not all; method: immunoSEQ multiplex PCR. Here the sample spans over 60,000 clones, around 75% being singletons. The CDR3 is 14 amino acids. The V end lost 0 bases, the J end lost 4 bases, and 10 bases lay between the germline ends. Per the germline V gene, CDR1 is SGHNT and CDR2 is YYREEE (reference sequence). Regarding donors, all were healthy bone marrow donors. The study, taken as a whole, reports: When analyzed later, a missense DCLRE1C variant was found to be linked to TCR beta V- and J-gene trimming.

The chain combines TRBV5-4 with TRBJ1-2; D ambiguous. Specimen: PBMCs. This receptor was obtained from a woman aged 25 to 39 in good health and CMV-seropositive. The DNA for the CDR3 is TGTGCCAGCAGCTTGGGACTGACCGGCTATGGCTACACCTTC. Translating gives CASSLGLTGYGYTF. Full variable domain (outside the CDR3, taken from reference TRBV5-4 and TRBJ1-2): ETGVTQSPTHLIKTRGQQVTLRCSSQSGHNTVSWYQQALGQGPQFIFQYYREEENGRGNFPPRFSGLQFPNYSSELNVNALELDDSALYLCASSLGLTGYGYTFGSGTRLTVV.